What follows describes a single TCR beta chain. CDR3 size: 15 residues. Trimming at V came to 1 base and at J to 5 bases, leaving 5 bases not matched to a gene. The germline V gene encodes CDR1 SEHNR and CDR2 FQNEAQ (reference sequence). This entry comes from a study of blood T cell repertoires in COVID-19. Across the whole study: Nucleic acid was either cDNA or gDNA, and it came from T cells, B-cell-depleted T cells, or PBMCs.

The table came from immunoSEQ multiplex PCR; TCRdb's copy has only in-frame clones and leaves some out. The top ten hold almost 2% of the sample, which has about 400,000 clones, 70% to 90% seen once. Sequenced sample: PBMCs or T cells enriched from blood (not recorded which). The V and J genes are TRBV7-9 and TRBJ2-5; TRBD2 matches 9 bases. The receptor's source is a woman under 30 with acute COVID-19. This chain's CDR3 is CASSLEAGGFETQYF. CDR3 nucleotide sequence: TGTGCCAGCAGCTTAGAAGCGGGGGGATTCGAGACCCAGTACTTC. Variable domain in full (rest from reference TRBV7-9 and TRBJ2-5): DTGVSQNPRHKITKRGQNVTFRCDPISEHNRLYWYRQTLGQGPEFLTYFQNEAQLEKSRLLSDRFSAERPKGSFSTLEIQRTEQGDSAMYLCASSLEAGGFETQYFGPGTRLLVL.